The 27 T cell receptor beta chains in this list originate from one sample, sequenced in a study of T-cell reconstitution after alpha-beta-depleted transplantation in children. Unique molecular identifiers were incorporated into the prepared TCRbeta library. TCRdb re-called the PCR reads through MiXCR, storing one row per CDR3 protein. The sample lists around 600,000 distinct CDR3 sequences; roughly 15% were seen once. The material was PBMCs from the stem cell graft donor, obtained from the stem cell graft. Receptors originate from a human donor who donated a stem cell graft to a child with acute myeloid leukemia.

The V call is TRBV12-3 or TRBV12-4, the J call TRBJ1-2, with D uncertain. V was clipped by 4 bases and J by 1 base, with 13 bases between them. The CDR3 is 15 residues long. CDR3 region: CASSSPGVLNYGYTF. DNA of the CDR3: TGTGCCAGCAGTTCTCCCGGGGTCCTTAACTATGGCTACACCTTC.

This clonotype was recorded many times. The rearrangement joins TRBV24-1 to TRBJ2-5; TRBD2 agrees at 11 bases. CDR1 KGHDR and CDR2 SFDVKD come from the germline V gene. This CDR3 comprises 15 residues. Germline trimming cut 5 bases from V and 4 bases from J; bases unmatched to any gene: 5. CDR3: CATSVAGGPRETQYF. CDR3 sequence (DNA): TGTGCCACCAGTGTAGCGGGGGGGCCGAGAGAGACCCAGTACTTC.

This clonotype has a count of ten or more. CDR3 region: CASSLSVGTGNSPLHF. DNA of the CDR3: TGTGCCAGCAGCTTGAGTGTTGGGACAGGGAATTCACCCCTCCACTTT. The chain links TRBV7-2 to TRBJ1-6; 9 nucleotides line up with TRBD1. This CDR3 spans 16 amino acids. The junction had 7 bases not matched to a gene; V was cut back by 3 bases and J by 7 bases. Per the germline V gene, CDR1 is SGHTA and CDR2 is FQGNSA.

This chain joins TRBV7-9 and TRBJ2-1; no clear D gene. Germline V lookup: CDR1 SEHNR, CDR2 FQNEAQ (reference sequence). The length of the CDR3 is 12 residues. Trimming took 5 bases from V and 6 from J, leaving 8 bases between them. CDR3 amino acids: CASSQRSNEQFF. CDR3 coding DNA: TGTGCCAGCAGCCAGAGGTCCAATGAGCAGTTCTTC.

The table lists this clonotype with a few counts. This chain links TRBV7-2 with TRBJ2-3, with 7 bases fitting TRBD1. The CDR3 runs 15 residues. V trimming: 1 base; J trimming: 2 bases; junction bases outside the gene matches: 3. Germline CDR1 reads SGHTA; CDR2 reads FQGNSA. In DNA form, the CDR3 reads TGTGCCAGCAGCTTAGAGGGGGCCCTCACAGATACGCAGTATTTT. Translating it yields CASSLEGALTDTQYF.

This clonotype has ten or more counts. The chain combines TRBV20-1 with TRBJ2-7, with no clear D. Germline CDR1 and CDR2: DFQATT and SNEGSKA (reference sequence). The CDR3 sequence is 11 residues long. V was cut by 5 bases and J by 4 bases, with 9 bases left in between. The CDR3 is CSARSKYEQYF. The CDR3 DNA reads as TGCAGTGCTCGATCCAAGTACGAGCAGTACTTC.

This clonotype was seen at least ten times. V is TRBV20-1 and J is TRBJ2-1; 10 nucleotides agree with TRBD2. Looked up from germline, CDR1 is DFQATT and CDR2 is SNEGSKA (reference sequence). The CDR3 is made up of 17 amino acids. V dropped 3 bases and J dropped 3; count of bases not matched to a gene: 11. The CDR3 bases are TGCAGTGCTAGCGCCCGACTAGCGGGCCATGGCTACAATGAGCAGTTCTTC. This codes for CSASARLAGHGYNEQFF.

The chain recombines TRBV4-1 with TRBJ2-1, with 13 bases identical to TRBD2. Per the germline V gene, CDR1 is MGHRA and CDR2 is YSYEKL. The V gene end was trimmed by 3 bases and the J gene end by 6 bases; junction bases not matched to a gene: 8. The CDR3 is 17 residues long. CDR3 sequence reads: CASSHATRTSGGNEQFF. The DNA of the CDR3 is TGCGCCAGCAGCCACGCAACCCGGACTAGCGGGGGCAATGAGCAGTTCTTC.

This clonotype was picked up many times. The V gene is TRBV20-1, the J gene TRBJ1-6; D is ambiguous. The CDR3 consists of 15 residues. Germline CDR1 DFQATT, CDR2 SNEGSKA (reference sequence). The V end was cut by 0 bases, the J end by 0 bases, with 6 bases between. DNA for the CDR3: TGCAGTGCTAGAGATTACAGCTCCTATAATTCACCCCTCCACTTT. Its translation: CSARDYSSYNSPLHF.

This clonotype was counted ten times or more. The chain joins TRBV6-2 or TRBV6-3 to TRBJ2-2; D may be TRBD2 (5 bases). The CDR3 sequence is 16 residues long. Trimming took 4 bases from V and 4 from J, leaving 16 bases between them. The germline CDR1 and CDR2 sequences are MNHEY and SVGEGT. The CDR3 loop reads CASSSPRSGLTGELFF. The CDR3 region has the DNA TGTGCCAGCAGTTCCCCTCGGAGCGGCCTCACCGGGGAGCTGTTTTTT.

Only a few counts were recorded for this clonotype. The V gene is TRBV5-1, the J gene TRBJ2-7; D may correspond to TRBD1 or TRBD2 (5 bases each). Per germline, CDR1 SGHRS and CDR2 YFSETQ. The CDR3 runs to 15 residues. Trimming removed 3 bases from V and 7 bases from J, with 20 bases in between. CDR3 sequence reads: CASSSNTPGPGEQYF. Here the CDR3 DNA reads TGCGCCAGCAGCTCCAACACCCCGGGACCAGGGGAGCAGTACTTC.

Many counts were recorded for this clonotype. The V call is TRBV20-1, the J call TRBJ2-1; 10 bases map to TRBD2. Per the germline V gene, CDR1 is DFQATT and CDR2 is SNEGSKA (reference sequence). CDR3 length: 18 residues. V lost 7 bases, J lost 0 bases, and 15 bases stayed unmatched. CDR3 bases: TGCAGTGTAGAGGTTACTAGCGGGGTACACAGCTCCTACAATGAGCAGTTCTTC. Translation gives CSVEVTSGVHSSYNEQFF.

This clonotype showed up many times. The V and J genes are TRBV7-8 and TRBJ2-3; 11 bases agree with TRBD1. The V and J ends lost 4 bases and 6 bases, in that order; junction bases with no gene match: 6. Germline V gene data show CDR1 as SGHVS and CDR2 as FQNEAQ. This CDR3 has 15 amino acids. In DNA, the CDR3 is TGTGCCAGCAGCTCCGGGACAGGGGGGCAGGATACGCAGTATTTT. Its translation: CASSSGTGGQDTQYF.

The sample holds many counts of this clonotype. V usage is TRBV7-2 and J usage is TRBJ2-1; D remains unclear. Germline CDR1 reads SGHTA; CDR2 reads FQGNSA. V was trimmed by 5 bases and J by 7 bases, leaving 6 bases between them. This CDR3 is 11 amino acids long. CDR3 sequence: CASSPRNEQFF. The CDR3 DNA follows: TGTGCCAGCAGCCCTAGGAATGAGCAGTTCTTC.

The rearrangement links TRBV12-3 or TRBV12-4 to TRBJ2-1; D is unresolved. V lost 3 bases to trimming and J lost 9 bases, with 9 bases between them. This CDR3 spans 12 amino acids. In nucleotides, the CDR3 is TGTGCCAGCAGTTTTGGGGAATTTGAGCAGTTCTTC. Protein sequence: CASSFGEFEQFF.

The V gene is TRBV7-9, the J gene TRBJ2-7; the D gene is possibly TRBD1 (6 bases). CDR1 and CDR2 (germline): SEHNR, FQNEAQ (reference sequence). The V and J ends lost 5 bases and 7 bases respectively, with 27 bases between them. The CDR3 extends over 17 amino acids. This CDR3 is CASSASDGQSGPVEQYF. The CDR3 DNA reads as TGTGCCAGCAGCGCCAGCGACGGACAGTCGGGTCCCGTGGAGCAGTACTTC. Full variable domain (remainder filled in from reference TRBV7-9 and TRBJ2-7): DTGVSQNPRHKITKRGQNVTFRCDPISEHNRLYWYRQTLGQGPEFLTYFQNEAQLEKSRLLSDRFSAERPKGSFSTLEIQRTEQGDSAMYLCASSASDGQSGPVEQYFGPGTRLTVT.

This clonotype has ten or more counts. This chain joins TRBV7-2 and TRBJ2-4; 11 bases are shared with TRBD1. Per the germline V gene, CDR1 is SGHTA and CDR2 is FQGNSA. With V trimmed by 2 bases and J by 8 bases, 8 bases remained unmatched. The CDR3 sequence is 16 residues long. This chain's CDR3 is CASSLSAGTGGDIQYF. The CDR3 DNA sequence: TGTGCCAGCAGCTTATCAGCCGGGACAGGGGGGGACATTCAGTACTTC.

This clonotype appeared many times. It may be a read error: a sequence one base away is much more abundant. This sequence joins TRBV20-1 and TRBJ1-2; D is unclear. Germline CDR1 is DFQATT and CDR2 is SNEGSKA (reference sequence). The V end was cut by 3 bases, the J end by 3 bases, with 8 bases between. The CDR3 has 12 amino acids. CDR3 coding DNA: TGCAGTGCTAGGGCAGATTACTATGGCTACACCTTC. Protein: CSARADYYGYTF.

This clonotype was seen repeatedly, ten times or more. The rearrangement links TRBV29-1 to TRBJ2-1; D is possibly TRBD2 (6 bases). The length of the CDR3 is 11 residues. CDR1 and CDR2 from the germline V gene are SQVTM and ANQGSEA. The V end was cut by 3 bases, the J end by 15 bases, with 15 bases between. The CDR3 protein is CSVERGGLPFF. CDR3 sequence (DNA): TGCAGCGTTGAGAGAGGAGGGTTGCCGTTCTTC.

This clonotype occurred many times. The V gene is TRBV20-1, the J gene TRBJ2-5; D tentatively fits TRBD1 or TRBD2 (5 bases each). Per germline, CDR1 DFQATT and CDR2 SNEGSKA (reference sequence). The V end lost 2 bases, the J end lost 2 bases, and 12 bases lay between the germline ends. The length of the CDR3 is 14 residues. CDR3 loop: CSARSGTDQETQYF. The CDR3 DNA reads as TGCAGTGCTAGATCCGGGACGGATCAAGAGACCCAGTACTTC.

The chain uses TRBV13 and TRBJ1-5; the D gene is possibly TRBD1 (6 bases). Germline V gene data show CDR1 as PRHDT and CDR2 as FYEKMQ (reference sequence). V was cut by 3 bases and J by 4 bases, with 10 bases left in between. The CDR3 totals 14 residues. CDR3 region: CASSFDRKNQPQHF. CDR3 nucleotides: TGTGCCAGCAGCTTTGACAGGAAGAATCAGCCCCAGCATTTT. The full variable domain, with the rest looked up from reference TRBV13 and TRBJ1-5, is AAGVIQSPRHLIKEKRETATLKCYPIPRHDTVYWYQQGPGQDPQFLISFYEKMQSDKGSIPDRFSAQQFSDYHSELNMSSLELGDSALYFCASSFDRKNQPQHFGDGTRLSIL.

This clonotype was recorded a few times. V and J are TRBV30 and TRBJ1-5; tentative D call: TRBD1 (5 bases). Germline V lookup: CDR1 GTSNPN, CDR2 SVGIG (reference sequence). The CDR3 loop spans 15 amino acids. V lost 3 bases, J lost 1 base, and 13 bases lay in between. The CDR3 DNA sequence: TGTGCCTGGAGGGCAGGGACGGCCAGCAATCAGCCCCAGCATTTT. Translation gives CAWRAGTASNQPQHF.

This clonotype was detected only a few times. The chain has TRBV7-2 and TRBJ1-3; D remains ambiguous. In germline, CDR1 is SGHTA, CDR2 FQGNSA. The V and J ends lost 4 bases and 0 bases respectively, with 10 bases between them. The CDR3 loop spans 15 amino acids. CDR3 sequence reads: CASSSPQISGNTIYF. The DNA of the CDR3 is TGTGCCAGCAGCTCACCACAAATCTCTGGAAACACCATATATTTT.

The rearrangement joins TRBV20-1 to TRBJ1-5; TRBD1 aligns across 11 bases. Germline V gene data show CDR1 as DFQATT and CDR2 as SNEGSKA (reference sequence). V was pared by 1 base and J by 4 bases, with 3 bases of the junction left unmatched. The CDR3 is 15 amino acids. The CDR3 bases are TGCAGTGCTAGAGGGGACAGGGGGGGAAATCAGCCCCAGCATTTT. Its translation: CSARGDRGGNQPQHF.

The rearrangement joins TRBV5-1 to TRBJ1-4; D is unresolved. Per germline, CDR1 SGHRS and CDR2 YFSETQ. The CDR3 has 16 amino acids. The V end was cut by 4 bases, the J end by 4 bases, with 17 bases between. The CDR3 region has the DNA TGCGCCAGCAGCCTAGCACCGGAGCTGAGTAATGAAAAACTGTTTTTT. This translates into CASSLAPELSNEKLFF.

This clonotype was seen many times. The V gene is TRBV29-1, the J gene TRBJ2-2, with TRBD2 matching 11 bases. In germline, CDR1 is SQVTM, CDR2 ANQGSEA. The CDR3 totals 14 residues. The V and J ends lost 7 bases and 3 bases, in that order; junction bases with no gene match: 4. DNA of the CDR3: TGCAGCGCCAAACTAGCGGGGGACACCGGGGAGCTGTTTTTT. It yields the protein CSAKLAGDTGELFF.

The gene calls are TRBV12-3 or TRBV12-4 and TRBJ2-3, with 10 bases lining up with TRBD2. J lost 0 bases, V lost 3 bases, and 3 bases had no gene match. The CDR3 has 16 amino acids. CDR3 protein: CASSLGTSVSTDTQYF. The CDR3 DNA sequence: TGTGCCAGCAGTTTGGGGACTAGCGTTAGCACAGATACGCAGTATTTT.